This record concerns one T cell receptor beta chain sequence. The antigen is undetermined. This sample is part of a study of T-cell reconstitution after alpha-beta-depleted transplantation in children. General study results and limits: Reports say that about two months after transplant, the alpha-beta T cells came out of several hundred graft clones that had expanded. Among T cells one year after transplant, newly produced cells accounted for most counts and diversity. From surviving recipient T cells and thymic progenitors came the high day-60 TCRbeta diversity observed in some patients.

TCRbeta library preparation incorporated unique molecular identifiers. TCRdb re-called the PCR reads through MiXCR, storing one row per CDR3 protein. Here the sample spans roughly 420,000 distinct CDR3 sequences, roughly 15% being singletons. This clonotype was sampled from a boy under three years old who had a stem cell transplant for Wiskott-Aldrich syndrome, so the T cells may come from the graft donor. The source material was PBMCs, mostly from graft donor cells, sampled 360 days after TCRalphabeta/CD19-depleted stem cell transplant.

The CDR3 DNA follows: TGCGCCAGCAGCGGACAGGGATATGAGACCCAGTACTTC. This gives the protein CASSGQGYETQYF. The chain links TRBV5-1 to TRBJ2-5; TRBD1 agrees at 8 bases. This CDR3 region has 13 residues. J gave up 5 bases and V 4 bases, and 4 bases lay outside the gene matches. Germline lookup yields CDR1 SGHRS and CDR2 YFSETQ.